This T cell receptor beta chain was recovered during a study of Graves' ophthalmopathy and Graves' hyperthyroidism. The study's findings and limits: Among thyroid clonotypes expanded above 0.001 frequency, most also appeared in blood.

The sequenced template was RNA, covering the TCR beta CDR3 region. RT-PCR was first run with HTBI primers, then multiplex PCR in a second round. TCRdb passed the multiplex PCR reads through MiXCR, listing each CDR3 protein once. This sample yields about 390,000 distinct CDR3 sequences, of which roughly 14% are seen a single time; 5.5% to 7% belongs to the top ten. By definition, stable hyperthyroidism involved no ophthalmopathy within 18 months of follow-up. Orbital computed tomography, thyroid ultrasound, TRAb, serum thyroxine and clinical symptoms formed the basis of diagnosis. Germline V gene data show CDR1 as SGHVS and CDR2 as FQNEAQ. This CDR3 has 15 amino acids. Germline trimming cut 1 base from V and 5 bases from J; bases unmatched to any gene: 0. This clonotype was seen at least ten times. What it recognizes is unknown.

The origin of this receptor is a woman aged 18-29 years with stable Graves' hyperthyroidism. The sequenced sample consisted of peripheral blood. This chain uses TRBV7-8 with TRBJ2-2; TRBD2 aligns across 11 bases. CDR3 bases: TGTGCCAGCAGCTTAGGACTAGCGGGGACCGGGGAGCTGTTTTTT. Protein sequence: CASSLGLAGTGELFF. The whole variable domain, filled in from reference TRBV7-8 and TRBJ2-2, reads GAGVSQSPRYKVAKRGQDVALRCDPISGHVSLFWYQQALGQGPEFLTYFQNEAQLDKSGLPSDRFFAERPEGSVSTLKIQRTQQEDSAVYLCASSLGLAGTGELFFGEGSRLTVL.